What follows are 22 T cell receptor beta chains derived from one specimen sequenced in a study of blood T cells in healthy people across ages. Through a sample-barcoded 5' primer and a J-beta primer mix, a second PCR was run for roughly 6 to 11 cycles. TCRdb itself ran the 5' RACE reads through MiXCR, one entry per CDR3 protein. Among around 800,000 distinct CDR3 sequences listed, around 43% were seen once. Sequences were obtained from blood. All receptors derive from a man in his sixties in good health.

The V gene is TRBV12-3 or TRBV12-4, the J gene TRBJ1-5; 12 bases map to TRBD1. This CDR3 contains 15 residues. V was clipped by 5 bases and J by 7 bases; unmatched bases: 6. The CDR3 coding sequence is TGTGCCAGCAGTCAGGGACAGGGGGCTTGGCAGCCCCAGCATTTT. Protein: CASSQGQGAWQPQHF.

This clonotype was detected ten times or more. V gene TRBV5-6 combines with J gene TRBJ2-7; 7 bases are shared with TRBD1. Per germline, CDR1 SGHDT and CDR2 YYEEEE. The CDR3 loop spans 14 amino acids. The V gene end was trimmed by 4 bases and the J gene end by 4 bases; junction bases not matched to a gene: 8. CDR3 sequence: CASSADRAGYEQYF. For the CDR3, the DNA is TGTGCCAGCAGCGCCGACAGGGCGGGTTACGAGCAGTACTTC.

The CDR3 loop reads CASSRMGTGNGYTF. The CDR3 coding sequence is TGTGCCAGCAGCCGTATGGGAACAGGAAATGGCTACACCTTC. J is TRBJ1-2 and V is TRBV3-1; tentative D call: TRBD1 (5 bases). The CDR3 is 14 residues long. V was pared by 4 bases and J by 6 bases, with 15 bases between. Germline lookup yields CDR1 LGHDT and CDR2 YNNKEL (reference sequence).

The chain carries TRBV28 and TRBJ1-4; no definite D call. CDR1 and CDR2 (germline): MDHEN, SYDVKM. Trimming left V 3 bases short and J 7 bases short, with 6 bases between. The CDR3 is 12 amino acids. CDR3 protein: CASSLWSEKLFF. DNA for the CDR3: TGTGCCAGCAGTTTGTGGAGTGAAAAACTGTTTTTT.

In this sample, this clonotype turned up a few times. The chain joins TRBV28 to TRBJ1-5; tentative D call: TRBD1 (5 bases). V was cut by 7 bases and J by 6 bases, with 22 bases left in between. This CDR3 contains 16 residues. Germline lookup yields CDR1 MDHEN and CDR2 SYDVKM. The CDR3 DNA is TGTGCCAGCACCAACTCTGCAAGGGGAAGACGTCAGCCCCAGCATTTT. Translated, it gives CASTNSARGRRQPQHF.

For this clonotype: A single base separates this from a much larger clone, so it may be a read error. The rearrangement links TRBV10-3 to TRBJ2-7; TRBD1 might be the D (6 bases). V lost 5 bases and J 0 bases, leaving 8 bases between the germline ends. The CDR3 consists of 13 residues. CDR1 ENHRY and CDR2 SYGVKD come from the germline V gene. The CDR3 sequence: CAISKGGSYEQYF. The CDR3 DNA is TGTGCCATCAGTAAAGGGGGCTCCTACGAGCAGTACTTC.

This chain links TRBV12-3 or TRBV12-4 with TRBJ1-1; weak D call: TRBD1 (5 bases). The CDR3 runs 16 residues. With 6 bases removed from V and 3 bases from J, the gap between germline ends came to 20 bases. The CDR3 DNA follows: TGTGCCAGCAGGTCCCCCCCGGGAGTAGGGGACACTGAAGCTTTCTTT. The encoded protein is CASRSPPGVGDTEAFF.

The rearrangement joins TRBV20-1 to TRBJ2-7; D tentatively fits TRBD1 or TRBD2 (5 bases each). The CDR3 totals 13 residues. Trimming removed 3 bases at V and 7 bases at J, with 16 bases between. Per germline, CDR1 DFQATT and CDR2 SNEGSKA (reference sequence). The CDR3 DNA reads as TGCAGTGCTAGCCCGGGACCCCCACGGGAGCAGTACTTC. Translation: CSASPGPPREQYF.

V gene TRBV5-4 combines with J gene TRBJ2-3, with TRBD1 matching over 8 bases. With 1 base clipped from V and 4 bases from J, the junction kept 11 bases outside the gene matches. CDR1 is SGHNT, CDR2 YYREEE, per germline (reference sequence). This CDR3 has 17 amino acids. CDR3 in amino acids: CASSLLAGGFSADTQYF. The CDR3 bases are TGTGCCAGCAGCTTGTTGGCAGGGGGCTTTAGCGCAGATACGCAGTATTTT.

This clonotype occurred a few times. The rearrangement uses TRBV7-2 and TRBJ2-7; the D is unclear. This CDR3 contains 13 residues. V was clipped by 1 base and J by 6 bases, with 10 bases between them. Germline V gene lookup returns CDR1 SGHTA and CDR2 FQGNSA. For the CDR3, the DNA is TGTGCCAGCAGCTTAGATCAGCTAGGCGAGCAGTACTTC. Its protein product is CASSLDQLGEQYF.

This clonotype was observed a handful of times. The gene calls are TRBV10-2 and TRBJ2-5; maybe TRBD1 (6 bases). Germline V gives CDR1 WSHSY, CDR2 SAAADI. V was pared by 6 bases and J by 4 bases, with 15 bases between. The CDR3 totals 14 residues. The CDR3 sequence: CASSEQGPGETQYF. The CDR3 nucleotides are TGCGCCAGCAGCGAACAGGGCCCGGGAGAGACCCAGTACTTC.

The chain's CDR3 is CASSWTSGARIGTDTQYF. CDR3 nucleotides: TGTGCCAGCAGTTGGACTAGCGGGGCCCGAATTGGCACAGATACGCAGTATTTT. The chain recombines TRBV6-5 with TRBJ2-3; 12 bases align to TRBD2. The length of the CDR3 is 18 residues. The germline V gene encodes CDR1 MNHEY and CDR2 SVGAGI. V lost 4 bases and J lost 1; bases outside the gene matches: 9.

This clonotype was counted ten times or more. The chain employs TRBV20-1 and TRBJ1-2, with D possibly TRBD1 on 6 matching bases. The CDR3 contains 13 residues. Between the trimmed V and J ends, which lost 6 bases and 0 bases, there was a span of 11 bases. Germline CDR1 reads DFQATT; CDR2 reads SNEGSKA (reference sequence). DNA for the CDR3: TGCAGTGCACCCGACAGGACTAACTATGGCTACACCTTC. Residues: CSAPDRTNYGYTF.

Of note for this clonotype: This clone may be a read error of a much larger clone one base away. The chain carries TRBV4-1 and TRBJ2-7; no definite D call. CDR3 length: 13 residues. Germline CDR1 is MGHRA and CDR2 is YSYEKL. CDR3: CAGSQVSNYEQYF. The CDR3 nucleotides read TGCGCCGGCAGCCAAGTCAGCAACTACGAGCAGTACTTC.

The rearrangement links TRBV20-1 to TRBJ2-5; D gene unclear. Germline V CDR1 and CDR2: DFQATT, SNEGSKA (reference sequence). The CDR3 totals 13 residues. V lost 5 bases, J lost 2 bases, and 12 bases lay in between. The CDR3 region is CSASRHGQETQYF. The CDR3 DNA reads as TGCAGTGCTTCTAGACACGGACAAGAGACCCAGTACTTC.

This sequence joins TRBV5-1 and TRBJ2-3; TRBD1 or TRBD2 may be the D gene (7 bases each). This CDR3 contains 15 residues. Trimming took 4 bases from V and 0 from J, leaving 12 bases between them. Germline CDR1 is SGHRS and CDR2 is YFSETQ. The CDR3 region is CASSREGASTDTQYF. The CDR3 DNA reads TGCGCCAGCAGCAGGGAGGGGGCTAGCACAGATACGCAGTATTTT.

The genes are TRBV2 and TRBJ2-2, with TRBD2 matching over 7 bases. V was pared by 4 bases and J by 0 bases, with 2 bases of the junction left unmatched. Germline V gene data show CDR1 as SNHLY and CDR2 as FYNNEI. This CDR3 is 15 amino acids long. DNA for the CDR3: TGTGCCAGCAGTGGACGGGGGGCGAACACCGGGGAGCTGTTTTTT. Protein: CASSGRGANTGELFF. Complete variable domain (other parts from reference TRBV2 and TRBJ2-2): EPEVTQTPSHQVTQMGQEVILRCVPISNHLYFYWYRQILGQKVEFLVSFYNNEISEKSEIFDDQFSVERPDGSNFTLKIRSTKLEDSAMYFCASSGRGANTGELFFGEGSRLTVL.

The chain employs TRBV6-1 and TRBJ2-2; no clear D gene. There are 14 residues in the CDR3. With 3 bases removed from V and 1 base from J, the gap between germline ends came to 6 bases. Germline V gene sequence: CDR1 MNHNS, CDR2 SASEGT. The CDR3 region has the DNA TGTGCCAGCAGTGAGTCGGTGAACACCGGGGAGCTGTTTTTT. This gives the protein CASSESVNTGELFF.

The chain links TRBV30 to TRBJ1-5; D perhaps matches TRBD1 (5 bases). The CDR3 loop spans 18 amino acids. Trimming took 0 bases from V and 0 from J, leaving 18 bases between them. Germline V gene data show CDR1 as GTSNPN and CDR2 as SVGIG (reference sequence). The CDR3 DNA follows: TGTGCCTGGAGTGTACAGAGCTGGAGGGGCCATAGCAATCAGCCCCAGCATTTT. Amino acids: CAWSVQSWRGHSNQPQHF.

The genes are TRBV25-1 and TRBJ2-2; D not resolved. CDR1 MGHDK and CDR2 SYGVNS come from the germline V gene. V gave up 8 bases and J gave up 0 bases, with 13 bases separating them. CDR3 size: 15 residues. The CDR3 reads CASRRSKTNTGELFF. DNA for the CDR3: TGTGCCAGCCGACGGTCAAAAACGAACACCGGGGAGCTGTTTTTT.

The V call is TRBV25-1, the J call TRBJ1-3; TRBD1 aligns across 8 bases. With 8 bases clipped from V and 2 bases from J, the junction kept 5 bases outside the gene matches. This CDR3 is 14 amino acids long. Germline V gives CDR1 MGHDK, CDR2 SYGVNS. The CDR3 DNA sequence: TGTGCCAGCTCCCGGACAGGGACTGGAAACACCATATATTTT. Translation: CASSRTGTGNTIYF.

Comments on this clonotype: A much larger clone lies one base from this, so it may be a read error. The chain carries TRBV5-1 and TRBJ2-5; D perhaps matches TRBD1 (6 bases). The closer fit of TRBJ2-4 to the DNA end suggests the J call may be wrong. The V gene's germline CDR1 is SGHRS and CDR2 YFSETQ. The CDR3 spans 14 residues. CDR3 sequence reads: CAGSTDRIENIQYF. In DNA form, the CDR3 reads TGCGCCGGCAGTACCGACAGGATCGAAAACATTCAGTACTTC.